A selection of T cell receptor beta chains follows, all from one sample in a study of T cell responses to AZD1222 COVID-19 vaccine. Profiling relied on immunoSEQ multiplex PCR, and the TCRdb table lists in-frame clones only, not all of them. The data contain approximately 150,000 clones, about 91% of them seen just once; the ten biggest clones take up 1.5% to 2%. Sequences were derived from peripheral blood, sampled 28 days after the second AZD1222 dose. These receptors originate from an adult who received the AZD1222 COVID-19 vaccine. Each CDR3 is given with its conserved first and last residue. D genes are given only for firm matches. Clone size appears in some rows only: once, few, many, or a class for an expanded clone.

J,V,size,D,CDR3,DNA
TRBJ2-2,TRBV9,NA,NA,CASSVESGGAYTGELFF,TGTGCCAGCAGCGTCGAGTCGGGCGGGGCGTACACCGGGGAGCTGTTTTTT
TRBJ1-2,TRBV28,NA,TRBD1,CASSSLTSPGQGGYTF,TGTGCCAGCAGTTCCTTGACCTCCCCCGGACAGGGCGGCTACACCTTC
TRBJ2-1,TRBV3-1/TRBV3-2,NA,NA,CASSQEGGLYNEQFF,TGTGCCAGCAGCCAAGAGGGGGGGCTCTACAATGAGCAGTTCTTC
TRBJ1-2,TRBV18,NA,NA,CASSSLQSYGYTF,TGTGCCAGCTCATCACTCCAGTCCTATGGCTACACCTTC
TRBJ1-1,TRBV15,NA,TRBD1,CATSRGQAFPEAFF,TGTGCCACCAGCCGAGGACAGGCGTTTCCTGAAGCTTTCTTT
TRBJ2-2,TRBV9,NA,NA,CASSEAGNTGELFF,TGTGCCAGCAGCGAAGCGGGGAACACCGGGGAGCTGTTTTTT
TRBJ2-5,TRBV7-2,NA,NA,CASSFGAGETQYF,TGTGCCAGCAGCTTTGGTGCTGGGGAGACCCAGTACTTC
TRBJ1-2,TRBV24-1,NA,TRBD1,CATSDKQGRGGYTF,TGTGCCACCAGTGATAAACAGGGGCGCGGTGGCTACACCTTC
TRBJ1-6,TRBV2,NA,NA,CASSGGWDPRNSPLHF,TGTGCCAGCAGTGGTGGATGGGACCCTAGGAATTCACCCCTCCACTTT
TRBJ2-7,TRBV7-2,NA,NA,CASSFSRGSYEQYF,TGTGCCAGCAGCTTTTCGCGGGGTTCCTACGAGCAGTACTTC
TRBJ2-3,TRBV15,few,NA,CATSSWGSDTQYF,TGTGCCACCAGCAGTTGGGGCTCAGATACGCAGTATTTT
TRBJ1-6,TRBV6-6,NA,TRBD1,CASSLGQGERSPLHF,TGTGCCAGCAGCCTAGGACAGGGGGAAAGGTCACCCCTCCACTTT
TRBJ1-4,TRBV9,few,TRBD1,CASSANRGNEKLFF,TGTGCCAGCAGCGCCAACAGGGGAAATGAAAAACTGTTTTTT
TRBJ2-2,TRBV6-2/TRBV6-3,NA,NA,CASSYPGQLRTGELFF,TGTGCCAGCAGTTACCCCGGACAGTTGAGGACCGGGGAGCTGTTTTTT
TRBJ1-1,TRBV27,NA,NA,CASSLRGPNTEAFF,TGTGCCAGCAGTTTAAGGGGTCCGAACACTGAAGCTTTCTTT
TRBJ1-2,TRBV19,NA,TRBD1,CASSIRTPGTGQRGYTF,TGTGCCAGTAGTATTAGAACTCCCGGGACAGGGCAGCGCGGCTACACCTTC
TRBJ2-7,TRBV9,few,NA,CASSAQDGYEQYF,TGTGCCAGCAGCGCTCAGGACGGCTACGAGCAGTACTTC
TRBJ1-1,TRBV6-5,NA,TRBD1,CASSRQGTEAFF,TGTGCCAGCAGCCGACAGGGGACTGAAGCTTTCTTT
TRBJ1-1,TRBV18,NA,TRBD1,CASSPRDRVGTEAFF,TGTGCCAGCTCACCCCGGGACAGGGTAGGCACTGAAGCTTTCTTT
TRBJ1-1,TRBV20-1,once,NA,CSASYTMNTEAFF,TGCAGTGCTAGTTACACAATGAACACTGAAGCTTTCTTT
TRBJ1-5,TRBV6-5,few,TRBD1,CASRYGQGGQPQHF,TGTGCCAGCAGATATGGACAGGGTGGGCAGCCCCAGCATTTT
TRBJ2-2,TRBV6-4,NA,NA,CASSDSGSTGELFF,TGTGCCAGCAGTGACTCGGGTAGCACCGGGGAGCTGTTTTTT
TRBJ1-1,TRBV19,NA,TRBD1,CASSTRQGNTEAFF,TGTGCCAGTAGTACCCGACAGGGGAATACTGAAGCTTTCTTT
TRBJ2-1,TRBV3-1/TRBV3-2,NA,TRBD2,CASSQDSPQQLALNDHNEQFF,TGTGCCAGCAGCCAAGATAGCCCCCAGCAACTAGCGCTAAATGACCACAATGAGCAGTTCTTC